Shown below are 6 T cell receptor beta chains from a single sample sequenced in a study of neurological immune-mediated disorders. TCRdb reprocessed the 5' RACE reads via MiXCR and lists one record per CDR3 protein. The table has 25,000 to 30,000 distinct CDR3 sequences, roughly an eighth seen once; the top ten hold 7.8%. The sequenced sample was PBMCs. Receptors originate from a man in his fifties or sixties in good health.

Concerning this clonotype: This may be a read error, as it is one base from a much larger clone. J is TRBJ2-7 and V is TRBV7-2; 8 bases are shared with TRBD1. The CDR3 sequence is 17 residues long. Germline V CDR1 and CDR2: SGHTA, FQGNSA. The CDR3 here is CASSLGVTGGIWDELYF. DNA for the CDR3: TGTGCCAGCAGCTTAGGAGTAACAGGGGGAATCTGGGACGAGCTGTACTTC.

Many counts were recorded for this clonotype. The chain employs TRBV29-1 and TRBJ2-1; 8 bases line up with TRBD2. V was pared by 6 bases and J by 6 bases, with 7 bases of the junction left unmatched. The CDR3 runs 13 residues. Germline values: CDR1 SQVTM, CDR2 ANQGSEA. The CDR3 here is CSVKGGRINEQFF. In DNA, the CDR3 is TGCAGCGTCAAAGGCGGGAGGATCAATGAGCAGTTCTTC.

This clonotype was observed at least ten times. The chain couples TRBV5-1 to TRBJ2-5; D is uncertain. This CDR3 region has 13 residues. CDR1 and CDR2 (germline): SGHRS, YFSETQ. The V end was cut by 2 bases, the J end by 2 bases, with 7 bases between. CDR3 DNA sequence: TGCGCCAGCAGCTTCAGCGTACAAGAGACCCAGTACTTC. This gives the protein CASSFSVQETQYF.

In its sample, this clonotype ranks as medium-sized. The rearrangement uses TRBV6-6 and TRBJ2-3; 7 bases fit TRBD2. The length of the CDR3 is 13 residues. Germline CDR1 reads MNHNY; CDR2 reads SVGAGI (reference sequence). V dropped 10 bases and J dropped 5; count of bases not matched to a gene: 9. The CDR3 bases are TGTGCCACCTCCGGGACTATTGAAGATACGCAGTATTTT. This sequence encodes CATSGTIEDTQYF.

In its sample, this clonotype was seen many times. The rearrangement joins TRBV5-1 to TRBJ2-1; D is ambiguous. Germline V gene sequence: CDR1 SGHRS, CDR2 YFSETQ. CDR3 length: 11 residues. V dropped 4 bases and J dropped 5 bases, with 4 bases sitting between them. The CDR3 loop is CASSPNNEQFF. The CDR3 DNA follows: TGCGCCAGCAGCCCAAACAATGAGCAGTTCTTC.

With respect to this clonotype: The junction and the germline gene differ at one end; a read error may be behind it. The chain uses TRBV24-1 and TRBJ2-5, with D possibly matching TRBD1 (5 bases). Germline V gene lookup returns CDR1 KGHDR and CDR2 SFDVKD. This CDR3 spans 16 amino acids. CDR3 protein: CATSDSRQINQETQYF. DNA for the CDR3: TGTGCCACCAGCGATTCACGACAGATCAATCAAGAGACCCAGTACTTC.